One and the same sample provided the 13 T cell receptor beta chains below, sequenced in a study of CD8 T cells in Susac syndrome. RNA totalling about 0.45 to 1 ug underwent reverse transcription with random hexamers. TCRdb used MiXCR to reprocess the immunoSEQ multiplex PCR reads, holding one entry per CDR3 protein. There are 75,000 to 95,000 distinct CDR3 sequences in the sample; 95% to 96% occur only once, and 0.55% to 0.75% lies in the top ten. The sample taken for sequencing was CD8+ T cells from PBMCs. Receptor source: a human donor with Susac syndrome.

J is TRBJ2-5 and V is TRBV24-1, with 7 bases aligning to TRBD1. This CDR3 comprises 14 residues. Germline trimming cut 4 bases from V and 3 bases from J; bases unmatched to any gene: 4. CDR1 is KGHDR and CDR2 is SFDVKD in the germline V gene. Written as DNA, the CDR3 is TGTGCCACCAGTGACCCGGACAGGAAAGAGACCCAGTACTTC. Its translation: CATSDPDRKETQYF.

The chain joins TRBV27 to TRBJ1-1; 7 bases align to TRBD1. V lost 6 bases to trimming and J lost 5 bases; unmatched junction nucleotides: 6. Looked up from germline, CDR1 is MNHEY and CDR2 is SMNVEV (reference sequence). The CDR3 spans 13 residues. The CDR3: CASRRQGWTEAFF. For the CDR3, the DNA is TGTGCCAGCAGGAGACAGGGTTGGACTGAAGCTTTCTTT.

The V gene is TRBV6-6, the J gene TRBJ1-1; D unclear. This CDR3 spans 12 amino acids. Deletions cut 2 bases from V and 3 bases from J, with 4 bases between. Germline V CDR1 and CDR2: MNHNY, SVGAGI (reference sequence). CDR3 loop: CASSYRYTEAFF. CDR3 nucleotide sequence: TGTGCCAGCAGTTACAGGTACACTGAAGCTTTCTTT.

The chain employs TRBV5-6 and TRBJ2-4; D is ambiguous. V was clipped by 1 base and J by 0 bases, with 8 bases between them. Per germline, CDR1 SGHDT and CDR2 YYEEEE. The CDR3 contains 15 residues. The CDR3 DNA sequence: TGTGCCAGCAGCTTGCTTGCGGTAGCCAAAAACATTCAGTACTTC. This translates into CASSLLAVAKNIQYF.

This chain connects TRBV18 to TRBJ2-1, with 10 nucleotides matching TRBD1. Germline-derived CDR1 and CDR2 are KGHSH and LQKENI. The CDR3 runs to 14 residues. V lost 3 bases and J lost 7; bases outside the gene matches: 3. The CDR3 sequence: CASSPGTGVNEQFF. CDR3 coding DNA: TGTGCCAGCTCACCCGGGACAGGGGTAAATGAGCAGTTCTTC.

The chain is built from TRBV7-2 and TRBJ2-5, with 8 nucleotides matching TRBD2. V lost 4 bases, J lost 5 bases, and 12 bases stayed unmatched. Germline CDR1 SGHTA, CDR2 FQGNSA. This CDR3 region has 16 residues. The CDR3 sequence: CASSYMNSGVHETQYF. CDR3 DNA: TGTGCCAGCAGCTACATGAATAGCGGGGTCCACGAGACCCAGTACTTC.

This chain links TRBV12-3 or TRBV12-4 with TRBJ1-4; D is unclear. The CDR3 loop spans 13 amino acids. V lost 3 bases and J 5 bases, leaving 7 bases between the germline ends. CDR3 amino acids: CASSFLPNEKLFF. In DNA, the CDR3 is TGTGCCAGCAGTTTTCTCCCGAATGAAAAACTGTTTTTT.

The rearrangement links TRBV12-5 to TRBJ2-7, with a possible D match to TRBD1 (5 bases). V dropped 2 bases and J dropped 0 bases, with 8 bases sitting between them. This CDR3 is built from 14 residues. Germline CDR1 reads LGHNT; CDR2 reads FRNRAP. In DNA form, the CDR3 reads TGTGCTAGTGGTTTGCCAGGGCACTCCTACGAGCAGTACTTC. Translation gives CASGLPGHSYEQYF.

V usage is TRBV7-8 and J usage is TRBJ2-6; 9 nucleotides align to TRBD1. This CDR3 is built from 19 residues. Germline V CDR1 and CDR2: SGHVS, FQNEAQ. The V and J ends lost 5 bases and 0 bases, in that order; junction bases with no gene match: 11. The CDR3 loop reads CASSPPRGQGHSGANVLTF. CDR3 DNA: TGTGCCAGCAGCCCACCAAGGGGACAGGGCCACTCTGGGGCCAACGTCCTGACTTTC.

The chain carries TRBV13 and TRBJ2-1; 13 nucleotides match TRBD2. The ends lost 5 bases at V and 15 bases at J; junction bases unmatched: 7. The germline CDR1 and CDR2 sequences are PRHDT and FYEKMQ (reference sequence). This CDR3 spans 13 amino acids. The CDR3 DNA sequence: TGTGCCAGCAGCCCGGGACTAGCGGGGAAGGGGTTCTTC. Translating gives CASSPGLAGKGFF. Looking up the rest from reference TRBV13 and TRBJ2-1 gives the full variable domain: AAGVIQSPRHLIKEKRETATLKCYPIPRHDTVYWYQQGPGQDPQFLISFYEKMQSDKGSIPDRFSAQQFSDYHSELNMSSLELGDSALYFCASSPGLAGKGFFGPGTRLTVL.

The J gene is TRBJ2-1, the V gene TRBV18, with 11 bases identical to TRBD1. This CDR3 region has 18 residues. The trim removed 4 bases at V and 3 bases at J, leaving 11 bases unmatched. The germline V gene encodes CDR1 KGHSH and CDR2 LQKENI. The CDR3: CASSLDLIGTGGYNEQFF. The DNA of the CDR3 is TGTGCCAGCTCACTCGATCTTATCGGGACAGGGGGCTACAATGAGCAGTTCTTC. Looking up the rest from reference TRBV18 and TRBJ2-1 gives the full variable domain: NAGVMQNPRHLVRRRGQEARLRCSPMKGHSHVYWYRQLPEEGLKFMVYLQKENIIDESGMPKERFSAEFPKEGPSILRIQQVVRGDSAAYFCASSLDLIGTGGYNEQFFGPGTRLTVL.

The genes are TRBV6-5 and TRBJ2-5, with 9 positions matching TRBD1. CDR3 length: 14 residues. The trim removed 0 bases at V and 5 bases at J, leaving 1 base unmatched. Germline CDR1 MNHEY, CDR2 SVGAGI. The CDR3 spells CASSYSTGGETQYF. DNA of the CDR3: TGTGCCAGCAGTTACTCGACAGGGGGGGAGACCCAGTACTTC.

V gene TRBV6-5 combines with J gene TRBJ1-2; unclear D gene. The CDR3 spans 15 residues. Germline CDR1 is MNHEY and CDR2 is SVGAGI. Trimming took 2 bases from V and 1 from J, leaving 11 bases between them. The CDR3 is CASSYKFAHNYGYTF. Written as DNA, the CDR3 is TGTGCCAGCAGTTACAAGTTCGCCCATAACTATGGCTACACCTTC.